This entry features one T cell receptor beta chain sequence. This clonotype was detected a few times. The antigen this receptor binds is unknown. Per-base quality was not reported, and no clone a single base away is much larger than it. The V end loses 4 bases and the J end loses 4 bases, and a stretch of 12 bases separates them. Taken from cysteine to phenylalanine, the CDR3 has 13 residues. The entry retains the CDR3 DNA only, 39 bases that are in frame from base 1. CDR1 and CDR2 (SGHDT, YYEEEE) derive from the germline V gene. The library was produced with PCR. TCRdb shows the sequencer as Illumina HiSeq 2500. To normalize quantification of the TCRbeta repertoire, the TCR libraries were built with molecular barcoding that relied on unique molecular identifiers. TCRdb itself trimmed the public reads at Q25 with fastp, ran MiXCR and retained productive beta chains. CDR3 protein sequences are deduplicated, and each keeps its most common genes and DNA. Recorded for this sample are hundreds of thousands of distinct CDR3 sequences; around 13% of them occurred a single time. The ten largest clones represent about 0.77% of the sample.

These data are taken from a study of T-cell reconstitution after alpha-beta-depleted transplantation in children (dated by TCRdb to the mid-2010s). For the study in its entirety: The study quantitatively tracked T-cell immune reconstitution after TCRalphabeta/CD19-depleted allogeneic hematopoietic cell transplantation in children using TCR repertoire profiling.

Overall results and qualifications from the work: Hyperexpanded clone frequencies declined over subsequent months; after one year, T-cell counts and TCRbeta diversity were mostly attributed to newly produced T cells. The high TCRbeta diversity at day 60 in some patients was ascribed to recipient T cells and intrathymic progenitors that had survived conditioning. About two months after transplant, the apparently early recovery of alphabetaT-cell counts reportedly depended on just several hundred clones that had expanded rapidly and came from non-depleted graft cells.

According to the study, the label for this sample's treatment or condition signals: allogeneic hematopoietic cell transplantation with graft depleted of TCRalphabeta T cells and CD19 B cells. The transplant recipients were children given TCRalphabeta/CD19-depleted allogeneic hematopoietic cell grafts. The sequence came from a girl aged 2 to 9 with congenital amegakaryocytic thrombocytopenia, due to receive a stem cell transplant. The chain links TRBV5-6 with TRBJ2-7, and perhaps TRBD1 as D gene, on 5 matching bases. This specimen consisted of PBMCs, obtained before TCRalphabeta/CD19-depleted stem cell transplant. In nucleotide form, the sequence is TGTGCCAGCAGCCGGGCAGGGATTTACGAGCAGTACTTC. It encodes CASSRAGIYEQYF.